This T cell receptor beta chain was recorded in a study of OX40 agonist ivuxolimab in advanced cancers. The overall study: Every patient in dose escalation had hepatocellular carcinoma, melanoma, renal cell or head and neck cancer.

There are 11 residues in the CDR3. CDR1 and CDR2 (germline): MNHNY, SVGAGI (reference sequence). Between the trimmed V and J ends, which lost 9 bases and 11 bases, there was a span of 16 bases. Blood samples were obtained at baseline, cycle 4 day 1, and cycle 7 day 1. Measured with immunoSEQ multiplex PCR; TCRdb has only the in-frame clones, and not every one. The table includes tens of thousands of clones, roughly 88% detected once. The TCR was taken from an adult with an advanced solid tumor such as melanoma, head and neck, liver or kidney cancer. Specimen: CD4+ or CD8+ T cells sorted from blood, collected in a trial of the OX40 agonist ivuxolimab. This chain uses TRBV6-6 with TRBJ1-1; D unresolved. CDR3 in amino acids: CASTDSGWAFF. The CDR3 DNA follows: TGTGCCAGTACCGATTCGGGTTGGGCTTTCTTT.